The T cell receptor beta chain described here comes from a study of CD8+ T cells in alopecia areata. Study-wide background: Tofacitinib treatment spanned 6 to 18 months, with 6 months off drug afterward. Overall study findings and caveats: The study also sequences resident alphabeta T cells of normal skin in scalp samples.

RNA extraction and reverse transcription yielded cDNA as sequencing template. Profiled with immunoSEQ multiplex PCR; TCRdb holds only in-frame clones, not every one. The data show about 150,000 clones, about 56% seen once. Treatment given: oral pan-JAK inhibitor, 5-10 mg twice daily. A word on this clone: Its antigen remains unknown.

This CDR3 has 12 residues. Germline V gives CDR1 SQVTM, CDR2 ANQGSEA. The J segment lost 6 bases and the V segment lost 4 bases, leaving 6 bases of the junction unmatched. The source was CD8+ T cells sorted from blood, collected at week 4, from a patient treated with tofacitinib. The sequence was collected from a human donor with alopecia areata. This rearrangement joins TRBV29-1 to TRBJ2-7; 7 bases are a match to TRBD1. This CDR3 is CSVVAGGGEQYF. DNA for the CDR3: TGCAGCGTTGTGGCAGGGGGTGGCGAGCAGTACTTC.